This passage covers 22 T cell receptor beta chains from one sample sequenced in a study of lymphopenia after photon versus proton radiotherapy. Assay: immunoSEQ multiplex PCR; the TCRdb copy retains only in-frame clones and omits some. The sample carries roughly 30,000 clones, 90% to 95% recorded once. This specimen was peripheral blood, taken from a patient treated with photon-based radiotherapy. All receptors derive from a woman aged 50 to 65 with cholangiocarcinoma.

The rearrangement links TRBV19 to TRBJ1-2, with D possibly matching TRBD1 (6 bases). Trimming removed 3 bases at V and 6 bases at J, with 20 bases between. The CDR3 runs 16 residues. Looked up from germline, CDR1 is LNHDA and CDR2 is SQIVND (reference sequence). DNA of the CDR3: TGTGCCAGTAGTATTAGAAAGGGGGACGGAAGACATGGCTACACCTTC. It yields the protein CASSIRKGDGRHGYTF.

The rearrangement links TRBV5-1 to TRBJ1-1; TRBD1 matches at 9 bases. The CDR3 totals 14 residues. From germline, CDR1 is SGHRS and CDR2 YFSETQ. The V segment lost 4 bases and the J segment 5 bases; nucleotides outside the gene matches: 6. The CDR3 DNA reads as TGCGCCAGCAGCCAGGGACAGGGAGGTACTGAAGCTTTCTTT. It yields the protein CASSQGQGGTEAFF.

This chain joins TRBV25-1 and TRBJ1-6; TRBD1 matches 8 bases. Unmatched junction bases numbered 16, after V lost 3 bases and J lost 9 bases. The germline V gene has CDR1 MGHDK and CDR2 SYGVNS. This CDR3 is 18 amino acids long. The CDR3 DNA reads as TGTGCCAGCAGTGATCCCGGGACAGGCTTGGGCGCTGGTTCACCCCTCCACTTT. The encoded protein is CASSDPGTGLGAGSPLHF.

V is TRBV27 and J is TRBJ2-6, with D perhaps TRBD1 or TRBD2 (5 bases each). Trimming took 5 bases from V and 0 from J, leaving 11 bases between them. The length of the CDR3 is 16 residues. Germline V gene data show CDR1 as MNHEY and CDR2 as SMNVEV (reference sequence). The CDR3 sequence: CASSHRGGSGANVLTF. The CDR3 DNA reads as TGTGCCAGCAGTCACCGTGGGGGCTCTGGGGCCAACGTCCTGACTTTC.

V and J are TRBV4-3 and TRBJ2-1; D may be TRBD2 (5 bases). This CDR3 comprises 16 residues. Germline CDR1 and CDR2: LGHNA and YSLEER. V dropped 1 base and J dropped 4 bases, with 14 bases sitting between them. In DNA form, the CDR3 reads TGCGCCAGCAGCCAAGTCCCAGCCCCGGGATACAATGAGCAGTTCTTC. Protein sequence: CASSQVPAPGYNEQFF.

The genes are TRBV9 and TRBJ2-3, with D maybe TRBD1 (5 bases). V was clipped by 2 bases and J by 0 bases, with 13 bases between them. CDR3 length: 16 amino acids. CDR1 SGDLS and CDR2 YYNGEE come from the germline V gene. The CDR3 sequence is CASSVGAAPSTDTQYF. CDR3 bases: TGTGCCAGCAGCGTTGGGGCCGCACCTAGCACAGATACGCAGTATTTT. The full variable domain, completed using reference TRBV9 and TRBJ2-3, is DSGVTQTPKHLITATGQRVTLRCSPRSGDLSVYWYQQSLDQGLQFLIQYYNGEERAKGNILERFSAQQFPDLHSELNLSSLELGDSALYFCASSVGAAPSTDTQYFGPGTRLTVL.

V and J are TRBV7-8 and TRBJ1-1; D possibly corresponds to TRBD1 (5 bases). With 1 base removed from V and 1 base from J, the gap between germline ends came to 13 bases. CDR3 length: 16 residues. The germline gives CDR1 SGHVS, CDR2 FQNEAQ. The CDR3: CASSLVFTGKNTEAFF. CDR3 sequence (DNA): TGTGCCAGCAGCTTAGTGTTCACAGGAAAGAACACTGAAGCTTTCTTT. Variable domain in full (rest from reference TRBV7-8 and TRBJ1-1): GAGVSQSPRYKVAKRGQDVALRCDPISGHVSLFWYQQALGQGPEFLTYFQNEAQLDKSGLPSDRFFAERPEGSVSTLKIQRTQQEDSAVYLCASSLVFTGKNTEAFFGQGTRLTVV.

The chain couples TRBV11-2 to TRBJ1-2; no clear D. Per the germline V gene, CDR1 is SGHAT and CDR2 is FQNNGV. The CDR3 runs 15 residues. V dropped 1 base and J dropped 2 bases, with 11 bases sitting between them. CDR3 loop: CASSLVESWNYGYTF. In DNA form, the CDR3 reads TGTGCCAGCAGCTTAGTAGAATCTTGGAACTATGGCTACACCTTC.

V usage is TRBV30 and J usage is TRBJ1-1; D perhaps matches TRBD1 (5 bases). CDR3 length: 12 residues. Trimming pared 3 bases from V and 9 bases from J, leaving 14 bases between. Germline V gives CDR1 GTSNPN, CDR2 SVGIG (reference sequence). CDR3 loop: CAWSRSGLQAFF. As DNA, the CDR3 is TGTGCCTGGAGCCGGTCGGGACTTCAAGCTTTCTTT.

The CDR3 here is CASSGGPRTSSYEQYF. DNA of the CDR3: TGTGCCAGCAGTGGGGGGCCTAGGACATCCTCCTACGAGCAGTACTTC. The V gene is TRBV2, the J gene TRBJ2-7; D possibly corresponds to TRBD1 (6 bases). Germline CDR1 is SNHLY and CDR2 is FYNNEI. Trimming pared 4 bases from V and 0 bases from J, leaving 16 bases between. The CDR3 has 16 amino acids.

V is TRBV6-5 and J is TRBJ1-2, with 7 nucleotides matching TRBD1. The CDR3 spans 15 residues. CDR1 is MNHEY and CDR2 is SVGAGI in the germline V gene. V shed 7 bases and J 4 bases; nucleotides not matched to a gene: 12. The CDR3 region is CASNDAAAGGYGYTF. CDR3 nucleotide sequence: TGTGCCAGCAATGACGCGGCGGCAGGGGGCTATGGCTACACCTTC.

The chain employs TRBV30 and TRBJ1-1; TRBD1 matches 7 bases. J lost 8 bases, V lost 4 bases, and 7 bases had no gene match. CDR3 length: 12 amino acids. Germline CDR1 reads GTSNPN; CDR2 reads SVGIG (reference sequence). The chain's CDR3 is CAWNLGTAEAFF. The CDR3 DNA sequence: TGTGCCTGGAACCTCGGGACAGCCGAAGCTTTCTTT.

The gene calls are TRBV18 and TRBJ2-7; D gene uncertain. CDR1 is KGHSH and CDR2 is LQKENI in the germline V gene. The V and J ends lost 2 bases and 6 bases respectively, with 8 bases between them. CDR3 length equals 12 residues. The CDR3 here is CASSPIPGEQYF. The CDR3 region has the DNA TGTGCCAGCTCACCAATCCCGGGCGAGCAGTACTTC.

The chain couples TRBV7-7 to TRBJ2-1; 7 bases agree with TRBD2. Per the germline V gene, CDR1 is SSHAT and CDR2 is FNYEAQ (reference sequence). The CDR3 extends over 16 amino acids. V dropped 1 base and J dropped 8; count of bases not matched to a gene: 11. CDR3 loop: CASSLEPRLAIHEQFF. The CDR3, as DNA: TGTGCCAGCAGCTTAGAACCCAGACTAGCTATCCATGAGCAGTTCTTC. The full variable domain, completed using reference TRBV7-7 and TRBJ2-1, is GAGVSQSPRYKVTKRGQDVTLRCDPISSHATLYWYQQALGQGPEFLTYFNYEAQPDKSGLPSDRFSAERPEGSISTLTIQRTEQRDSAMYRCASSLEPRLAIHEQFFGPGTRLTVL.

This clone was picked up a small number of times. The chain has TRBV7-9 and TRBJ1-6; perhaps TRBD1 as D (5 bases). CDR1 is SEHNR, CDR2 FQNEAQ, per germline (reference sequence). The CDR3 extends over 16 amino acids. The V and J ends lost 5 bases and 9 bases respectively, with 20 bases between them. CDR3 loop: CASSRRGPERISPLHF. In DNA, the CDR3 is TGTGCCAGCAGCCGTCGGGGACCCGAGCGGATTTCACCCCTCCACTTT.

V usage is TRBV4-1 and J usage is TRBJ2-4; 8 bases are shared with TRBD1. Germline trimming cut 0 bases from V and 2 bases from J; bases unmatched to any gene: 12. CDR1 is MGHRA and CDR2 is YSYEKL in the germline V gene. This CDR3 is 19 amino acids long. The CDR3 region has the DNA TGCGCCAGCAGCCAAGACACGGTAGGACAGGGTGCGACCAAAAACATTCAGTACTTC. It encodes CASSQDTVGQGATKNIQYF.

The chain combines TRBV28 with TRBJ2-1; D may be TRBD2 (5 bases). V was pared by 3 bases and J by 6 bases, with 12 bases between. From germline, CDR1 is MDHEN and CDR2 SYDVKM. The CDR3 extends over 14 amino acids. This CDR3 is CASSLSGWGNEQFF. The DNA of the CDR3 is TGTGCCAGCAGTTTGTCGGGGTGGGGCAATGAGCAGTTCTTC.

V usage is TRBV19 and J usage is TRBJ1-3; D is unresolved. The CDR3 has 14 residues. Trimming removed 11 bases at V and 5 bases at J, with 19 bases between. CDR1 is LNHDA and CDR2 is SQIVND in the germline V gene (reference sequence). The CDR3, as DNA: TGTGCCTCAAAGGAGGAGGGTACACGAAACACCATATATTTT. It translates to CASKEEGTRNTIYF.

The V and J genes are TRBV19 and TRBJ1-2; 12 bases map to TRBD1. CDR1 and CDR2 (germline): LNHDA, SQIVND (reference sequence). V was clipped by 8 bases and J by 8 bases; unmatched bases: 12. CDR3 size: 15 residues. This CDR3 reads CASGGAGTGGRGYTF. The CDR3 DNA reads TGTGCCAGTGGAGGCGCCGGGACAGGGGGCCGAGGCTACACCTTC.

This chain links TRBV2 with TRBJ1-5, with 7 positions matching TRBD1. Trimming removed 6 bases from V and 3 bases from J; junction bases left unmatched: 8. The V gene's germline CDR1 is SNHLY and CDR2 FYNNEI. CDR3 length: 15 amino acids. CDR3 residues: CASRQETGTNQPQHF. The CDR3 region has the DNA TGTGCCAGCAGACAAGAGACAGGGACCAATCAGCCCCAGCATTTT.

The chain has TRBV10-2 and TRBJ2-7; 7 bases fit TRBD1. The CDR3 loop spans 14 amino acids. The junction had 6 bases not matched to a gene; V was cut back by 3 bases and J by 4 bases. In germline, CDR1 is WSHSY, CDR2 SAAADI. CDR3 residues: CASSDGQEMYEQYF. In DNA, the CDR3 is TGCGCCAGCAGTGATGGACAGGAGATGTACGAGCAGTACTTC.

The chain joins TRBV7-9 to TRBJ1-1, with D maybe TRBD1 (6 bases). CDR1 is SEHNR, CDR2 FQNEAQ, per germline (reference sequence). Trimming cost V 7 bases and J 4 bases, with 22 bases left between them. The CDR3 contains 16 residues. DNA of the CDR3: TGTGCCAGCATCACATCAGGGGAGGGATGGGGCACTGAAGCTTTCTTT. This codes for CASITSGEGWGTEAFF.